These 25 T cell receptor beta chains share one sample of origin, sequenced in a study of blood T cell repertoires in COVID-19 (dated by TCRdb to about 2020). The library was generated by the immunoSEQ multiplex PCR assay. Sourced from immuneACCESS, this table was stored by TCRdb with only in-frame sequences that have V and J called. A share of the clones is absent; for the studies checked, an unresolved V gene accounts for under half, and the remainder has no known explanation. Counted in this sample were about 270,000 clones; roughly 90% of them appeared once. The leading ten clones occupy approximately 3% of the sample. Material: PBMCs or T cells enriched from blood (not recorded which). Receptors were obtained from a man in his forties who had been exposed to COVID-19.

This clone was picked up a small number of times. V gene TRBV11-3 combines with J gene TRBJ2-1, with 8 bases lining up with TRBD1. The CDR3 loop spans 18 amino acids. Germline V gene lookup returns CDR1 SGHNT and CDR2 YENEEA. The junction had 19 bases not matched to a gene; V was cut back by 5 bases and J by 7 bases. CDR3 sequence: CASSNVTRGQGPRNEQFF. The CDR3 nucleotides are TGTGCCAGCAGCAACGTTACGCGAGGACAGGGTCCGAGGAATGAGCAGTTCTTC.

The chain employs TRBV5-1 and TRBJ2-3, with D tentatively TRBD2 (6 bases). Germline V gives CDR1 SGHRS, CDR2 YFSETQ. Deletions cut 2 bases from V and 2 bases from J, with 12 bases between. CDR3 length equals 15 residues. The CDR3 DNA reads as TGCGCCAGCAGCTTCTCCGGCGGGGTCACAGATACGCAGTATTTT. Translated, it gives CASSFSGGVTDTQYF. The full variable domain, in which reference TRBV5-1 and TRBJ2-3 provide the parts outside the CDR3, is KAGVTQTPRYLIKTRGQQVTLSCSPISGHRSVSWYQQTPGQGLQFLFEYFSETQRNKGNFPGRFSGRQFSNSRSEMNVSTLELGDSALYLCASSFSGGVTDTQYFGPGTRLTVL.

The V and J genes are TRBV15 and TRBJ1-4, with 11 positions matching TRBD1. Germline V gene sequence: CDR1 LNHNV, CDR2 YYDKDF (reference sequence). The CDR3 length is 21 residues. Trimming at V came to 3 bases and at J to 1 base, leaving 16 bases not matched to a gene. CDR3 nucleotide sequence: TGTGCCACCAGCAGGGAAGTATTCGGGACAGGGGGTAAAGAAACTAATGAAAAACTGTTTTTT. As protein: CATSREVFGTGGKETNEKLFF.

The CDR3 DNA reads TGTGCCAGCAGTGTCACAGGACGCAATCAGCCCCAGCATTTT. Its translation is CASSVTGRNQPQHF. The chain is built from TRBV28 and TRBJ1-5; a possible D gene is TRBD1 (5 bases). The germline V gene has CDR1 MDHEN and CDR2 SYDVKM. V lost 5 bases, J lost 2 bases, and 10 bases lay in between. This CDR3 region has 14 residues.

This chain links TRBV7-9 with TRBJ2-7; 8 nucleotides line up with TRBD1. Trimming cost V 5 bases and J 4 bases; bases outside gene matches: 7. Germline values: CDR1 SEHNR, CDR2 FQNEAQ (reference sequence). The CDR3 covers 14 residues. The CDR3 reads CASSPRTGFYEQYF. The CDR3 DNA reads as TGTGCCAGCAGCCCTCGGACAGGGTTTTACGAGCAGTACTTC.

This chain links TRBV30 with TRBJ1-1, with D hard to call. V shed 3 bases and J shed 5 bases, with 16 bases lying between them. Germline CDR1 reads GTSNPN; CDR2 reads SVGIG (reference sequence). The CDR3 spans 14 residues. In DNA, the CDR3 is TGTGCCTGGAGGTACGGATGGAGGCGGACTGAAGCTTTCTTT. This sequence encodes CAWRYGWRRTEAFF.

V is TRBV9 and J is TRBJ2-1; 7 bases line up with TRBD2. The CDR3 length is 15 residues. The V and J ends lost 3 bases and 2 bases, in that order; junction bases with no gene match: 5. Looked up from germline, CDR1 is SGDLS and CDR2 is YYNGEE. CDR3 in amino acids: CASSGPGGPYNEQFF. The DNA of the CDR3 is TGTGCCAGCAGCGGACCGGGGGGACCCTACAATGAGCAGTTCTTC.

A single count supports this clone. The chain employs TRBV19 and TRBJ1-2; unclear D gene. The CDR3 sequence is 14 residues long. Germline loops: CDR1 LNHDA, CDR2 SQIVND (reference sequence). V gave up 4 bases and J gave up 2 bases, with 11 bases separating them. CDR3 in amino acids: CASSRNGENYGYTF. Written as DNA, the CDR3 is TGTGCCAGTAGTAGGAACGGAGAGAACTATGGCTACACCTTC.

This chain connects TRBV9 to TRBJ1-1; 7 bases align to TRBD1. CDR3 size: 16 residues. Trimming at V came to 4 bases and at J to 1 base, leaving 10 bases not matched to a gene. The germline V gene has CDR1 SGDLS and CDR2 YYNGEE. CDR3 in amino acids: CASSPLPTGPNTEAFF. The CDR3, as DNA: TGTGCCAGCAGCCCCCTCCCGACAGGGCCGAACACTGAAGCTTTCTTT.

The rearrangement links TRBV6-5 to TRBJ1-1; 9 bases map to TRBD1. This CDR3 spans 16 amino acids. Germline CDR1 is MNHEY and CDR2 is SVGAGI. V lost 2 bases and J lost 6; bases outside the gene matches: 10. The CDR3 is CASSYRWTGDVAEAFF. The CDR3 DNA follows: TGTGCCAGCAGTTACCGTTGGACAGGGGATGTCGCTGAAGCTTTCTTT.

The chain couples TRBV9 to TRBJ2-1; the D is unclear. The CDR3 is made up of 14 amino acids. Germline V gene data show CDR1 as SGDLS and CDR2 as YYNGEE. V lost 2 bases and J lost 6, with 12 bases in between. The CDR3 here is CASSVFSLANEQFF. The CDR3 bases are TGTGCCAGCAGCGTTTTCTCGTTGGCCAATGAGCAGTTCTTC.

The V gene is TRBV2, the J gene TRBJ2-7, with TRBD1 matching 9 bases. V gave up 3 bases and J gave up 4 bases; unmatched junction bases: 7. CDR1 and CDR2 from the germline V gene are SNHLY and FYNNEI. The CDR3 has 15 amino acids. CDR3 residues: CASSEYRGRPYEQYF. The DNA for the CDR3 is TGTGCCAGCAGTGAGTACAGGGGGCGCCCGTACGAGCAGTACTTC.

CDR3 nucleotide sequence: TGTGCCAGCAGGAGAGGGGACAGCTACAATGAGCAGTTCTTC. Translated, it gives CASRRGDSYNEQFF. The J gene is TRBJ2-1, the V gene TRBV28, with 7 bases aligning to TRBD1. V lost 6 bases to trimming and J lost 3 bases; unmatched junction nucleotides: 5. The CDR3 spans 14 residues. CDR1 is MDHEN and CDR2 is SYDVKM in the germline V gene.

The chain has TRBV14 and TRBJ2-1; D call uncertain. Trimming pared 1 base from V and 12 bases from J, leaving 16 bases between. Germline V CDR1 and CDR2: SGHDN, FVKESK. The CDR3 contains 14 residues. As DNA, the CDR3 is TGTGCCAGCAGCCAAGTCAGTCGTGGTCCGGGGCAGTTCTTC. Amino acids: CASSQVSRGPGQFF.

The V gene is TRBV30, the J gene TRBJ2-7; unclear D gene. V was pared by 2 bases and J by 8 bases, with 10 bases between. The CDR3 is made up of 11 amino acids. Germline V gene sequence: CDR1 GTSNPN, CDR2 SVGIG (reference sequence). The CDR3 here is CAWSSLQKQYF. The CDR3, as DNA: TGTGCCTGGAGTTCCTTACAGAAGCAGTACTTC.

The chain joins TRBV13 to TRBJ1-6; D unresolved. CDR3 length: 14 amino acids. Trimming pared 6 bases from V and 10 bases from J, leaving 16 bases between. Per germline, CDR1 PRHDT and CDR2 FYEKMQ (reference sequence). CDR3 sequence reads: CASSPAGGSSPLHF. As DNA, the CDR3 is TGTGCCAGCAGTCCCGCTGGAGGAAGCTCACCCCTCCACTTT.

The V and J genes are TRBV3-1 (or the pseudogene TRBV3-2) and TRBJ1-1, with D perhaps TRBD1 (6 bases). The CDR3 has 11 residues. The V end lost 6 bases, the J end lost 8 bases, and 10 bases lay between the germline ends. Germline-derived CDR1 and CDR2 are LGHDT and YNNKEL (reference sequence). As DNA, the CDR3 is TGTGCCAGCAGGGCAGGGGACGAAGCTTTCTTT. It yields the protein CASRAGDEAFF.

The V call is TRBV28, the J call TRBJ2-5; D may be TRBD1 (5 bases). The CDR3 has 13 residues. CDR1 and CDR2 (germline): MDHEN, SYDVKM. V was pared by 8 bases and J by 2 bases, with 12 bases between. The CDR3 DNA follows: TGTGCCAGCCGATTAGACAGACAAGAGACCCAGTACTTC. Amino acid sequence: CASRLDRQETQYF. Using reference TRBV28 and TRBJ2-5 for the parts outside the CDR3, the full variable domain is DVKVTQSSRYLVKRTGEKVFLECVQDMDHENMFWYRQDPGLGLRLIYFSYDVKMKEKGDIPEGYSVSREKKERFSLILESASTNQTSMYLCASRLDRQETQYFGPGTRLLVL.

The chain links TRBV2 to TRBJ2-5; 7 bases fit TRBD2. Germline trimming cut 8 bases from V and 4 bases from J; bases unmatched to any gene: 7. This CDR3 is built from 13 residues. The germline CDR1 and CDR2 sequences are SNHLY and FYNNEI. The CDR3, as DNA: TGTGCCAGCGCGGGCGGGGGAGGAGAGACCCAGTACTTC. Residues: CASAGGGGETQYF.

This chain uses TRBV5-4 with TRBJ2-1; D not resolved. The germline gives CDR1 SGHNT, CDR2 YYREEE (reference sequence). V was clipped by 5 bases and J by 1 base, with 16 bases between them. The length of the CDR3 is 16 residues. The CDR3: CASSSLRLSSYNEQFF. As DNA, the CDR3 is TGTGCCAGCAGTTCTCTGCGGCTGTCGTCCTACAATGAGCAGTTCTTC.

The gene calls are TRBV30 and TRBJ1-1; unclear D gene. Germline values: CDR1 GTSNPN, CDR2 SVGIG (reference sequence). The CDR3 is 15 amino acids. The ends were cut back, 0 bases at V and 0 bases at J, with 11 bases in the middle. In DNA form, the CDR3 reads TGTGCCTGGAGTGTACCTAACAGAATGAACACTGAAGCTTTCTTT. Translation: CAWSVPNRMNTEAFF.

This chain joins TRBV9 and TRBJ2-2; tentative D call: TRBD1 (6 bases). The germline V and J ends were trimmed by 0 bases and 1 base, with 10 bases remaining between them. The CDR3 consists of 16 residues. Germline CDR1 SGDLS, CDR2 YYNGEE. CDR3: CASSVDRVGNTGELFF. The CDR3 nucleotides read TGTGCCAGCAGCGTAGACAGGGTAGGGAACACCGGGGAGCTGTTTTTT.

V and J are TRBV27 and TRBJ1-2; 11 bases fit TRBD1. Germline V gene sequence: CDR1 MNHEY, CDR2 SMNVEV (reference sequence). The ends lost 3 bases at V and 7 bases at J; junction bases unmatched: 7. This CDR3 is built from 15 residues. The CDR3 region is CASSFSSGTGGGYTF. The CDR3 bases are TGTGCCAGCAGTTTTTCGTCAGGGACAGGGGGTGGCTACACCTTC.

The chain recombines TRBV24-1 with TRBJ2-5; 7 bases are a match to TRBD2. Trimming at V came to 5 bases and at J to 5 bases, leaving 10 bases not matched to a gene. Per the germline V gene, CDR1 is KGHDR and CDR2 is SFDVKD. The CDR3 has 15 residues. The CDR3 sequence is CATSVPEVGGETQYF. The CDR3 DNA reads as TGTGCCACCAGTGTACCTGAAGTGGGAGGGGAGACCCAGTACTTC.

The chain joins TRBV5-1 to TRBJ1-6; D uncertain. This CDR3 is 14 amino acids long. Germline values: CDR1 SGHRS, CDR2 YFSETQ. V was clipped by 5 bases and J by 4 bases, with 10 bases between them. The chain's CDR3 is CASRLREYNSPLHF. DNA of the CDR3: TGCGCCAGCAGACTTCGAGAGTATAATTCACCCCTCCACTTT. The variable domain in full, with the rest retrieved from reference TRBV5-1 and TRBJ1-6, is KAGVTQTPRYLIKTRGQQVTLSCSPISGHRSVSWYQQTPGQGLQFLFEYFSETQRNKGNFPGRFSGRQFSNSRSEMNVSTLELGDSALYLCASRLREYNSPLHFGNGTRLTVT.